The rows below give T cell receptor beta chains drawn from one sample of a study of T-cell reconstitution after alpha-beta-depleted transplantation in children. TCRdb passed the PCR reads through MiXCR, listing each CDR3 protein once. The sample shows fewer than 500,000 distinct CDR3 sequences, about 40% of them seen only once. Material: PBMCs, obtained before TCRalphabeta/CD19-depleted stem cell transplant. These receptors originate from a girl aged 2-10 years with aplastic anemia, due to receive a stem cell transplant. Both conserved end residues are part of each CDR3. The D gene is left open where the match is weak. Not every row has a clone size; where given, it reads once, few, many or a size class.

NA NA TRBJ2-3 TRBV28 CASGKRTDSTDTQYF TGTGCCAGCGGAAAACGGACAGATAGCACAGATACGCAGTATTTT
few NA TRBJ2-1 TRBV20-1 CSASTHSYNEQFF TGCAGTGCCAGTACTCACTCCTACAATGAGCAGTTCTTC
few TRBD2 TRBJ2-1 TRBV7-9 CASSLLAGVIIEQFF TGTGCCAGCAGCCTTCTAGCGGGAGTGATTATTGAGCAGTTCTTC
many TRBD1 TRBJ2-3 TRBV7-2 CASSARQGNTDTQYF TGTGCCAGCAGCGCCCGACAGGGTAACACAGATACGCAGTATTTT
few NA TRBJ2-3 TRBV18 CASSNRERSTDTQYF TGTGCCAGCTCGAACAGGGAGCGAAGTACAGATACGCAGTATTTT
many NA TRBJ2-1 TRBV28 CASSLSGVRNNEQFF TGTGCCAGCAGTTTGTCGGGGGTTAGGAACAATGAGCAGTTCTTC
once NA TRBJ2-5 TRBV7-2 CASRGAQETQYF TGTGCCAGCAGAGGGGCCCAAGAGACCCAGTACTTC
many NA TRBJ1-1 TRBV4-1 CASSHRRGNTEAFF TGCGCCAGCAGCCACCGACGGGGGAACACTGAAGCTTTCTTT
few NA TRBJ1-2 TRBV28 CASSFFDLSLTRNYGYTF TGTGCCAGCAGTTTTTTCGACCTCAGTCTAACGAGAAACTATGGCTACACCTTC
NA TRBD1 TRBJ2-2 TRBV19 CASSITGANTGELFF TGTGCCAGTAGTATAACAGGGGCGAACACCGGGGAGCTGTTTTTT
NA TRBD1 TRBJ2-7 TRBV20-1 CSARDSRTGVYEQYF TGCAGTGCTAGAGATTCCAGGACAGGGGTCTACGAGCAGTACTTC
many NA TRBJ2-7 TRBV5-1 CASSLGGQSYEQYF TGTGCCAGCAGTTTGGGGGGACAGTCCTACGAGCAGTACTTC
many TRBD1 TRBJ2-7 TRBV29-1 CSVIQGGGEQYF TGCAGCGTTATACAAGGGGGCGGTGAGCAGTACTTC
few TRBD2 TRBJ2-2 TRBV6-2/TRBV6-3 CASRSSGINTGELFF TGTGCCAGCCGCTCTAGCGGGATAAACACCGGGGAGCTGTTTTTT
many NA TRBJ2-7 TRBV6-5 CASSLGVISYEQYF TGTGCCAGCAGCCTCGGAGTAATTTCCTACGAGCAGTACTTC
many NA TRBJ2-2 TRBV12-3/TRBV12-4 CASSLVENGELFF TGTGCCAGCAGTTTAGTTGAGAACGGGGAGCTGTTTTTT